A selection of T cell receptor beta chains follows, all from one sample in a study of T cell responses to AZD1222 COVID-19 vaccine. TCRdb's table, derived via immunoSEQ multiplex PCR, lists solely in-frame clones and lacks some. Of approximately 140,000 clones listed, 90% are singletons. The material was peripheral blood, obtained on day 0 of AZD1222 vaccination. The origin of the receptors is an adult in good health. Both conserved end residues are part of each CDR3.

v_gene: TRBV11-3; CDR3aa: CASSLRIGYEQYF
v_gene: TRBV11-2; CDR3aa: CASSLGLAGGLNEQFF
v_gene: TRBV6-5; CDR3aa: CASWQGRLYEQYF
v_gene: TRBV4-1; CDR3aa: CASSPPTGAGNQPQHF
v_gene: TRBV7-2; CDR3aa: CASSLDGGRAGFF
v_gene: TRBV2; CDR3aa: CASSEAVQGSEKLFF
v_gene: TRBV19; CDR3aa: CASSISRGVSNQPQHF
v_gene: TRBV5-1; CDR3aa: CASSFQGTDEKLFF
v_gene: TRBV19; CDR3aa: CASSIDSGINEQYF
v_gene: TRBV9; CDR3aa: CASSVGIAGGVHEQFF
v_gene: TRBV24-1; CDR3aa: CATSDRRTTDTQYF
v_gene: TRBV4-1; CDR3aa: CASSQEQFTGQGIQETQYF
v_gene: TRBV18; CDR3aa: CASSPLRSGSVETQYF
v_gene: TRBV2; CDR3aa: CASRGQGSYGYTF
v_gene: TRBV5-1; CDR3aa: CASSFSGEKGTEAFF
v_gene: TRBV10-3; CDR3aa: CAITAGSSYEQYF
v_gene: TRBV12-5; CDR3aa: CASGLGSWAGELFF
v_gene: TRBV30; CDR3aa: CAWSPKSSGANVLTF
v_gene: TRBV5-1; CDR3aa: CASSDRQKIYGYTF
v_gene: TRBV4-1; CDR3aa: CASSPDGEETQYF
v_gene: TRBV7-9; CDR3aa: CASSTGRLSGANVLTF
v_gene: TRBV5-1; CDR3aa: CASSYSPQGDYNEQFF
v_gene: TRBV25-1; CDR3aa: CASSESNQRRNYGYTF
v_gene: TRBV27; CDR3aa: CASRPQGGNIGANVLTF
v_gene: TRBV18; CDR3aa: CASSLDRGNTEAFF
v_gene: TRBV29-1; CDR3aa: CSVQKGQGVGEQYF
v_gene: TRBV19; CDR3aa: CASIPQGRSYGYTF
v_gene: TRBV11-2; CDR3aa: CASSLMGRDEQFF
v_gene: TRBV19; CDR3aa: CASKPLGQSNTGELFF
v_gene: TRBV6-5; CDR3aa: CASRDFWAEETQYF
v_gene: TRBV5-8; CDR3aa: CASSFQIHTEAFF
v_gene: TRBV2; CDR3aa: CASSESVNTEAFF
v_gene: TRBV7-8; CDR3aa: CASSLVLGNTEAFF